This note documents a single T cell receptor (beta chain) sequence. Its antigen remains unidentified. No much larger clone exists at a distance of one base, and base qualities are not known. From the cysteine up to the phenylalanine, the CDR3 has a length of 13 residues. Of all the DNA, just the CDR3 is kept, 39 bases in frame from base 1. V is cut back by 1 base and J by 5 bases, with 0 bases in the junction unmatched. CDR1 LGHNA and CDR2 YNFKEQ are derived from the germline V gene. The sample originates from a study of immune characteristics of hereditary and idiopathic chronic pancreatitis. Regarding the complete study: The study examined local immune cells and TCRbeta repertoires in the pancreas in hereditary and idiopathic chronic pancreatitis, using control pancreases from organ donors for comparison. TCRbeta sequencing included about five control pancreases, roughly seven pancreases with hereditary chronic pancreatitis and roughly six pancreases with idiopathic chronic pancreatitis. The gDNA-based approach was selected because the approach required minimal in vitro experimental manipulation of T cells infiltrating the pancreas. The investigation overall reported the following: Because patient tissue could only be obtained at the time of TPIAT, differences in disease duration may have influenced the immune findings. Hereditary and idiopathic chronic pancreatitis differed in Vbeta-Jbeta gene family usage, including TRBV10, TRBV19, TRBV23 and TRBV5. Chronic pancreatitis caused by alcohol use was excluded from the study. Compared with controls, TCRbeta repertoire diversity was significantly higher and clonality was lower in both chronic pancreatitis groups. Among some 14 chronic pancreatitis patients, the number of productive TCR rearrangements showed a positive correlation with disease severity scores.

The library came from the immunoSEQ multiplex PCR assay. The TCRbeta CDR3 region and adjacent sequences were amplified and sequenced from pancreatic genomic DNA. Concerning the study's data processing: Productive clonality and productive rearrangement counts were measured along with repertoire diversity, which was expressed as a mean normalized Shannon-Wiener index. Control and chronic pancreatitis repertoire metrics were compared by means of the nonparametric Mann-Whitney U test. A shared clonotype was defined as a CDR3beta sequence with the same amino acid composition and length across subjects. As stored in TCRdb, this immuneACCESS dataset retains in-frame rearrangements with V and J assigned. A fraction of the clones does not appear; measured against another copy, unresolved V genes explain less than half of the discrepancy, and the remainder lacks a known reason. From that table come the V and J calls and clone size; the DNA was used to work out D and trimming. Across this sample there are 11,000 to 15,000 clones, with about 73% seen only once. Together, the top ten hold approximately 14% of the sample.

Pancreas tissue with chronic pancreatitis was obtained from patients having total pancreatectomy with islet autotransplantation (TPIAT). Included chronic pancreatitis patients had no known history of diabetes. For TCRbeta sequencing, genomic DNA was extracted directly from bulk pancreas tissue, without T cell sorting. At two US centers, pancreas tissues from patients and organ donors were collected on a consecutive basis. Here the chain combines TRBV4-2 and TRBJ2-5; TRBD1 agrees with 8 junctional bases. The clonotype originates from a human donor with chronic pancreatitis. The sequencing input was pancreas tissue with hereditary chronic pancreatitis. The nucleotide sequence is TGTGCCAGCAGCCAAGGGGACAGGGAGACCCAGTACTTC. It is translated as CASSQGDRETQYF.